This T cell receptor (beta chain) derives from a study of identifying expanded T cells in peripheral blood. Study findings and constraints: Over two and four weeks, about 15 and 19 clones changed, versus around 1.1 between replicates. Approximately 2-week clone count variance significantly increased as total template count grew.

About this clone: Antigen specificity is unknown.

Only in-frame clones appear in the TCRdb table, and some are missing; sequencing was by immunoSEQ multiplex PCR. The table has about 110,000 clones, less than 90% seen once; the top ten hold about 8.6%. No infections or other immune events were documented during collection. V was clipped by 7 bases and J by 5 bases, with 18 bases between them. CDR3 size: 14 residues. The germline CDR1 and CDR2 sequences are MNHEY and SVGAGI. V is TRBV6-5 and J is TRBJ2-7; weak D call: TRBD2 (7 bases). This clonotype was sampled from a person aged 18 to 70 in good health. The sequencing input was blood. DNA of the CDR3: TGTGCCAGCACTAAACGGGGGGCGAGCCACGAGCAGTACTTC. This gives the protein CASTKRGASHEQYF.